The text below deals with one TCR beta chain. Its antigen is not identified. Regarding time point: cycle 4 day 1 (C4D1), after more than five weeks of nivolumab. Every patient was affected by relapse after autologous stem cell transplantation, while exposure to brentuximab vedotin was not uniform. Assay: immunoSEQ multiplex PCR; the TCRdb copy retains only in-frame clones and omits some. The data show about 93,000 clones, roughly 78% seen once. The sample is drawn from a study of PD-1 blockade in classical Hodgkin lymphoma. Study results and limitations: Sources of repertoire differences remain undefined, possibly disease activity or prior therapy. At C4D1, TCR diversity had climbed significantly for CD4+ cells, though not for CD8+ cells. Exclusion covered patients beginning nivolumab under 1 year post-ASCT.

Source: peripheral blood mononuclear cells (PBMCs), taken before the fourth cycle of nivolumab. The source is a human donor with classical Hodgkin lymphoma.

The CDR3 region has the DNA TGTGCCAGCAGCTTAGGACTAGCGGGAAACTACGAGCAGTACTTC. Its protein product is CASSLGLAGNYEQYF. The chain couples TRBV11-2 to TRBJ2-7, with 11 positions matching TRBD2. V gave up 1 base and J gave up 3 bases; unmatched junction bases: 2. CDR3 length: 15 amino acids. Germline V gene lookup returns CDR1 SGHAT and CDR2 FQNNGV.